A selection of T cell receptor beta chains follows, all from one sample in a study of T cells after posttransplantation cyclophosphamide. TCRdb's copy holds only in-frame clones and misses some; the assay was immunoSEQ multiplex PCR. The sample lists fewer than 5,000 clones; 75% to 85% were seen once. The sequenced sample was CD4+ T cells sorted from blood, obtained 242 days after a stem cell transplant with posttransplant cyclophosphamide. The receptors were sampled from a young adult male patient who received an allogeneic stem cell transplant from a related donor, was CMV-positive, and had no GVHD. Some T cells may be graft donor cells. Both conserved end residues are part of each CDR3. D genes are given only for firm matches. Size is omitted from some rows. Given values are once, few, many or a class for expanded clones.

V gene: TRBV25-1
J gene: TRBJ2-1
clone size: .
D gene: .
CDR3 DNA: TGTGCCTCGACGACGTTTAAAATGGGGCGTCTAGAGCAGTTCTTC
CDR3 protein: CASTTFKMGRLEQFF

V gene: TRBV15
J gene: TRBJ2-1
clone size: .
D gene: .
CDR3 DNA: TGTGCCACCAGCAGAGATTCCTATTCCTCCTACAATGAGCAGTTCTTC
CDR3 protein: CATSRDSYSSYNEQFF

V gene: TRBV15
J gene: TRBJ1-6
clone size: .
D gene: .
CDR3 DNA: TGTGCCACCAGCAGAGATCCAGGGGCCTTAGCACCCCTCCACTTT
CDR3 protein: CATSRDPGALAPLHF

V gene: TRBV5-1
J gene: TRBJ2-2
clone size: .
D gene: TRBD2
CDR3 DNA: TGCGCCAGCAGACCGGGACTAGCGGCCGGGGAGCTGTTTTTT
CDR3 protein: CASRPGLAAGELFF

V gene: TRBV28
J gene: TRBJ2-1
clone size: once
D gene: TRBD2
CDR3 DNA: TGTGCCAGCAGTTCGGCAGCGGGAGACTACAATGAGCAGTTCTTC
CDR3 protein: CASSSAAGDYNEQFF

V gene: TRBV18
J gene: TRBJ2-1
clone size: .
D gene: TRBD2
CDR3 DNA: TGTGCCAGCTCACCCATAGGGCAGCGGGGGGGCTCCTACAATGAGCAGTTCTTC
CDR3 protein: CASSPIGQRGGSYNEQFF

V gene: TRBV6-5
J gene: TRBJ2-2
clone size: few
D gene: .
CDR3 DNA: TGTGCCAGCAGGGAACAGGGTACTCCCGGGGAGCTGTTTTTT
CDR3 protein: CASREQGTPGELFF

V gene: TRBV7-9
J gene: TRBJ2-2
clone size: .
D gene: TRBD2
CDR3 DNA: TGTGCCAGCAGCCGACTAGCGGGAGGGCCTAACACCGGGGAGCTGTTTTTT
CDR3 protein: CASSRLAGGPNTGELFF

V gene: TRBV11-2
J gene: TRBJ2-7
clone size: once
D gene: TRBD1
CDR3 DNA: TGTGCCAGCAGCGCCATCGGGCAGGGGGTCTGGGAGCAGTACTTC
CDR3 protein: CASSAIGQGVWEQYF

V gene: TRBV7-2
J gene: TRBJ2-7
clone size: .
D gene: TRBD1
CDR3 DNA: TGTGCCAGCAGGTCATCAACAGGGGCCACCTACGAGCAGTACTTC
CDR3 protein: CASRSSTGATYEQYF

V gene: TRBV7-2
J gene: TRBJ2-3
clone size: once
D gene: TRBD2
CDR3 DNA: TGTGCCAGCAGCTTCCCGGCTAGCGGGAGTGATACGCAGTATTTT
CDR3 protein: CASSFPASGSDTQYF

V gene: TRBV7-2
J gene: TRBJ2-1
clone size: once
D gene: .
CDR3 DNA: TGTGCCAGCAGCTTAGCGGTCTCCAACGGGCAGTTCTTC
CDR3 protein: CASSLAVSNGQFF

V gene: TRBV7-8
J gene: TRBJ1-5
clone size: few
D gene: TRBD1
CDR3 DNA: TGTGCCAGCAGCACCCGGGACAGGGGATTTCGGGGTAGCAATCAGCCCCAGCATTTT
CDR3 protein: CASSTRDRGFRGSNQPQHF

V gene: TRBV28
J gene: TRBJ1-1
clone size: large
D gene: .
CDR3 DNA: TGTGCCAGCAGTTTGGGACAAATGAACACTGAAGCTTTCTTT
CDR3 protein: CASSLGQMNTEAFF

V gene: TRBV5-1
J gene: TRBJ2-1
clone size: .
D gene: .
CDR3 DNA: TGCGCCAGCAGCTTAGCGTCCGGGAGTTACAATGAGCAGTTCTTC
CDR3 protein: CASSLASGSYNEQFF

V gene: TRBV2
J gene: TRBJ2-3
clone size: .
D gene: TRBD2
CDR3 DNA: TGTGCCAGAGTGCGGGCTAGCGGGGCCACAGATACGCAGTATTTT
CDR3 protein: CARVRASGATDTQYF

V gene: TRBV2
J gene: TRBJ1-2
clone size: .
D gene: TRBD1
CDR3 DNA: TGTGCCAGCATTGGACAGGCGTTCTATGGCTACACCTTC
CDR3 protein: CASIGQAFYGYTF

V gene: TRBV7-3
J gene: TRBJ2-1
clone size: .
D gene: .
CDR3 DNA: TGTGCCAGCAGCCTTAACGGACAGTTTTACAATGAGCAGTTCTTC
CDR3 protein: CASSLNGQFYNEQFF

V gene: TRBV27
J gene: TRBJ1-6
clone size: few
D gene: TRBD1
CDR3 DNA: TGTGCCAGCAGTCTAGGACAGGGAAGCTCCTATAATTCACCCCTCCACTTT
CDR3 protein: CASSLGQGSSYNSPLHF

V gene: TRBV5-1
J gene: TRBJ1-1
clone size: .
D gene: .
CDR3 DNA: TGCGCCAGCAGGGCCTCTGGCCCTGAAGCTTTCTTT
CDR3 protein: CASRASGPEAFF

V gene: TRBV2
J gene: TRBJ2-2
clone size: .
D gene: TRBD2
CDR3 DNA: TGTGCCACCACACCAACTAGCGGGGGGGCCTACGGGGAGCTGTTTTTT
CDR3 protein: CATTPTSGGAYGELFF

V gene: TRBV5-1
J gene: TRBJ2-5
clone size: .
D gene: TRBD2
CDR3 DNA: TGCGCCAGCAGCTTGGCCCCGACTAGCGGGAGTGGGAAGAGAACCCAGTACTTC
CDR3 protein: CASSLAPTSGSGKRTQYF

V gene: TRBV2
J gene: TRBJ2-2
clone size: .
D gene: TRBD1
CDR3 DNA: TGTGCCAGCAGCCTGAGGGGACAGGGCACCGGGGAGCTGTTTTTT
CDR3 protein: CASSLRGQGTGELFF

V gene: TRBV2
J gene: TRBJ1-3
clone size: .
D gene: .
CDR3 DNA: TGTGCCAGCAGTGAACTCGCGGGAATTAGTAACACCATATATTTT
CDR3 protein: CASSELAGISNTIYF

V gene: TRBV5-1
J gene: TRBJ1-4
clone size: .
D gene: TRBD1
CDR3 DNA: TGCGCCAGCAGCCTGAGGGCCAGGGGGAATGAAAAACTGTTTTTT
CDR3 protein: CASSLRARGNEKLFF

V gene: TRBV15
J gene: TRBJ2-2
clone size: .
D gene: .
CDR3 DNA: TGTGCCACCAGCAGAGTCGTCGGGGAGCTGTTTTTT
CDR3 protein: CATSRVVGELFF

V gene: TRBV14
J gene: TRBJ2-5
clone size: .
D gene: .
CDR3 DNA: TGTGCCAGCAGCCAAGGGCTCCAGAAGACCCAGTACTTC
CDR3 protein: CASSQGLQKTQYF